The 31 T cell receptor beta chains given below trace back to one sample, sequenced in a study of OX40 agonist ivuxolimab in advanced cancers. Clones were read by immunoSEQ multiplex PCR, and TCRdb kept only the in-frame ones, dropping some. The sample carries roughly 76,000 clones, 70% to 90% recorded once. The source was CD4+ or CD8+ T cells sorted from blood, collected in a trial of the OX40 agonist ivuxolimab. The source of these receptors is an adult with an advanced solid tumor such as melanoma, head and neck, liver or kidney cancer.

The gene calls are TRBV5-1 and TRBJ1-1, with TRBD1 matching over 8 bases. V shed 4 bases, J shed 7 bases, and the junction held 9 bases outside the gene matches. CDR3 length equals 14 residues. CDR1 is SGHRS and CDR2 is YFSETQ in the germline V gene. For the CDR3, the DNA is TGCGCCAGCAGCACGCAGGGGGCAGGGGTTGAAGCTTTCTTT. Protein: CASSTQGAGVEAFF.

For the CDR3, the DNA is TGTGCCAGCAGCGGTCGACAGGGAAGGAATTCACCCCTCCACTTT. This gives the protein CASSGRQGRNSPLHF. The chain joins TRBV7-9 to TRBJ1-6, with 7 bases identical to TRBD1. V lost 5 bases and J lost 7; bases outside the gene matches: 8. Germline CDR1 is SEHNR and CDR2 is FQNEAQ (reference sequence). The CDR3 runs 15 residues.

The chain couples TRBV6-1 to TRBJ2-1, with 8 nucleotides matching TRBD1. This CDR3 spans 15 amino acids. Losses at the gene ends were 6 bases for V and 2 bases for J; bases not matched to a gene: 6. The germline gives CDR1 MNHNS, CDR2 SASEGT. CDR3 nucleotide sequence: TGTGCCAGCAGGCTACAGGGGGTCCCCTACAATGAGCAGTTCTTC. Translation: CASRLQGVPYNEQFF.

The J gene is TRBJ2-3, the V gene TRBV7-2, with D possibly TRBD2 on 5 matching bases. Trimming left V 1 base short and J 3 bases short, with 8 bases between. There are 14 residues in the CDR3. CDR1 is SGHTA and CDR2 is FQGNSA in the germline V gene. CDR3: CASSLGLATDTQYF. The CDR3, as DNA: TGTGCCAGCAGCTTAGGGCTAGCAACAGATACGCAGTATTTT.

The J gene is TRBJ2-7, the V gene TRBV7-2; D may be TRBD2 (6 bases). CDR3 length: 14 residues. The germline V gene has CDR1 SGHTA and CDR2 FQGNSA. Trimming took off 5 bases at V and 2 bases at J, with 13 bases between the two ends. The CDR3 spells CASSPPSAPYEQYF. CDR3 in DNA: TGTGCCAGCAGCCCCCCTAGCGCCCCCTACGAGCAGTACTTC.

This clone has only one observation. The chain employs TRBV5-4 and TRBJ1-2; 12 bases align to TRBD1. From germline, CDR1 is SGHNT and CDR2 YYREEE (reference sequence). V dropped 0 bases and J dropped 8; count of bases not matched to a gene: 14. This CDR3 has 18 amino acids. The DNA of the CDR3 is TGTGCCAGCAGCTTGGGGCTGGGACAGGGGGCCTTTCGTCAGGGCTACACCTTC. Residues: CASSLGLGQGAFRQGYTF. Drawing the rest from reference TRBV5-4 and TRBJ1-2, the complete variable domain is ETGVTQSPTHLIKTRGQQVTLRCSSQSGHNTVSWYQQALGQGPQFIFQYYREEENGRGNFPPRFSGLQFPNYSSELNVNALELDDSALYLCASSLGLGQGAFRQGYTFGSGTRLTVV.

This clone occurred once. The chain carries TRBV11-2 and TRBJ2-2, with D possibly matching TRBD2 (5 bases). CDR1 SGHAT and CDR2 FQNNGV come from the germline V gene. This CDR3 has 16 residues. Trimming removed 2 bases at V and 1 base at J, with 11 bases between. The CDR3 DNA follows: TGTGCCAGCAGCTTATCAGCGGCCCGGAACACCGGGGAGCTGTTTTTT. Its translation is CASSLSAARNTGELFF.

The rearrangement uses TRBV11-2 and TRBJ1-4; D unclear. V was trimmed by 3 bases and J by 0 bases, leaving 20 bases between them. Per the germline V gene, CDR1 is SGHAT and CDR2 is FQNNGV. The CDR3 has 19 residues. The CDR3 spells CASSFYGRALYPTNEKLFF. CDR3 DNA: TGTGCCAGCAGCTTTTATGGGCGGGCCTTATACCCAACTAATGAAAAACTGTTTTTT.

The V and J genes are TRBV9 and TRBJ1-6; D is perhaps TRBD1 (6 bases). The V gene's germline CDR1 is SGDLS and CDR2 YYNGEE. This CDR3 is built from 13 residues. V was pared by 3 bases and J by 14 bases, with 15 bases between. The CDR3 DNA sequence: TGTGCCAGCAGCGCGGGAGGACAGTTGGCCCTCCACTTT. Its translation: CASSAGGQLALHF.

This clone was counted a few times. This chain connects TRBV28 to TRBJ2-3; D may be TRBD2 (6 bases). The CDR3 contains 15 residues. CDR1 and CDR2 (germline): MDHEN, SYDVKM. Trimming stripped 5 bases from V and 7 bases from J, with 19 bases between. CDR3 nucleotide sequence: TGTGCCAGCAGTCTCTCTAGCGTCGCACGTTATACGCAGTATTTT. This translates into CASSLSSVARYTQYF.

This chain joins TRBV7-6 and TRBJ1-6, with D perhaps TRBD1 (6 bases). The CDR3 loop spans 13 amino acids. The V and J ends lost 6 bases and 8 bases respectively, with 11 bases between them. The germline V gene has CDR1 SGHVS and CDR2 FNYEAQ. The CDR3 spells CASSTQGYSPLHF. DNA of the CDR3: TGTGCCAGCAGTACACAGGGATATTCACCCCTCCACTTT. The complete variable domain, with remaining parts taken from reference TRBV7-6 and TRBJ1-6, reads GAGVSQSPRYKVTKRGQDVALRCDPISGHVSLYWYRQALGQGPEFLTYFNYEAQQDKSGLPNDRFSAERPEGSISTLTIQRTEQRDSAMYRCASSTQGYSPLHFGNGTRLTVT.

The chain combines TRBV14 with TRBJ1-4; D gene ambiguous. CDR3 length: 17 residues. The germline V gene encodes CDR1 SGHDN and CDR2 FVKESK. V was shortened by 0 bases and J by 0 bases, with 11 bases between the two germline ends. The CDR3, as DNA: TGTGCCAGCAGCCAAGATTTAGGACCTGCAACTAATGAAAAACTGTTTTTT. It specifies CASSQDLGPATNEKLFF.

V gene TRBV7-9 combines with J gene TRBJ1-2; D is perhaps TRBD1 (6 bases). The germline V gene has CDR1 SEHNR and CDR2 FQNEAQ (reference sequence). CDR3 length equals 13 residues. V lost 0 bases to trimming and J lost 6 bases, with 8 bases between them. DNA for the CDR3: TGTGCCAGCAGCTTAGCGCCAGGGGATGGCTACACCTTC. Its protein product is CASSLAPGDGYTF.

This rearrangement joins TRBV18 to TRBJ2-2, with a possible D match to TRBD1 (6 bases). Germline V gene lookup returns CDR1 KGHSH and CDR2 LQKENI. The CDR3 loop spans 18 amino acids. The ends were cut back, 1 base at V and 6 bases at J, with 21 bases in the middle. The CDR3 is CASSPRVFAGEGAGELFF. CDR3 DNA sequence: TGTGCCAGCTCACCACGGGTCTTCGCAGGGGAAGGGGCCGGGGAGCTGTTTTTT.

The chain carries TRBV5-6 and TRBJ2-1; possibly TRBD2 for D (6 bases). The CDR3 is 16 amino acids. Trimming pared 0 bases from V and 4 bases from J, leaving 14 bases between. Germline CDR1 is SGHDT and CDR2 is YYEEEE. The CDR3 nucleotides are TGTGCCAGCAGCTTGGGCGACTTGAGCGGGTACAATGAGCAGTTCTTC. Its protein is CASSLGDLSGYNEQFF.

This chain uses TRBV4-2 with TRBJ1-5, with D tentatively TRBD1 (5 bases). V lost 0 bases, J lost 6 bases, and 12 bases lay in between. This CDR3 comprises 15 residues. Germline V gene lookup returns CDR1 LGHNA and CDR2 YNFKEQ. The CDR3 here is CASSQEEGSLQPQHF. CDR3 DNA sequence: TGTGCCAGCAGCCAAGAAGAGGGGTCCCTTCAGCCCCAGCATTTT.

Notes on this clone: With a much larger clone just one base away, this may be a read error. The chain employs TRBV30 and TRBJ1-5; a weak D match, TRBD1 (5 bases). This CDR3 is built from 17 residues. CDR1 and CDR2 from the germline V gene are GTSNPN and SVGIG (reference sequence). This chain's CDR3 is CARSVLGRGGFGQPQHF. CDR3 coding DNA: TGTGCCCGGAGTGTATTGGGGAGGGGCGGATTCGGACAGCCCCAGCATTTT.

The chain has TRBV7-6 and TRBJ1-6; D is uncertain. This CDR3 is built from 18 residues. V was clipped by 4 bases and J by 7 bases, with 23 bases between them. CDR1 and CDR2 from the germline V gene are SGHVS and FNYEAQ. The CDR3 reads CASSSISYSSTGNSPLHF. In DNA form, the CDR3 reads TGTGCCAGCAGCTCCATTTCTTACTCCTCCACGGGGAATTCACCCCTCCACTTT.

This chain's CDR3 is CASSWGLSDTQYF. The CDR3 DNA reads TGTGCCAGCAGCTGGGGGCTTTCAGATACGCAGTATTTT. This chain joins TRBV11-2 and TRBJ2-3; D is possibly TRBD1 (6 bases). The CDR3 is 13 residues long. Germline CDR1 and CDR2: SGHAT and FQNNGV. V was clipped by 4 bases and J by 4 bases, with 9 bases between them.

The chain is built from TRBV27 and TRBJ2-5, with 12 nucleotides matching TRBD2. The V and J ends lost 4 bases and 5 bases, in that order; junction bases with no gene match: 8. The CDR3 is 16 residues long. Per the germline V gene, CDR1 is MNHEY and CDR2 is SMNVEV (reference sequence). CDR3 nucleotide sequence: TGTGCCAGCAGTTCCCGACTAGCGGGGGCTCGGGAGACCCAGTACTTC. Residues: CASSSRLAGARETQYF.

The gene calls are TRBV18 and TRBJ2-1, with a weak D call TRBD2 (5 bases). CDR1 and CDR2 from the germline V gene are KGHSH and LQKENI. CDR3 length equals 15 residues. The V end was cut by 4 bases, the J end by 1 base, with 11 bases between. DNA of the CDR3: TGTGCCAGCTCACGATTGAGGGCTTCCTACAATGAGCAGTTCTTC. Protein sequence: CASSRLRASYNEQFF.

The chain combines TRBV18 with TRBJ2-5, with D possibly matching TRBD2 (5 bases). Trimming left V 2 bases short and J 2 bases short, with 12 bases between. The CDR3 is 15 amino acids. Germline V gene lookup returns CDR1 KGHSH and CDR2 LQKENI. The CDR3 spells CASSPGEGVQETQYF. The CDR3 coding sequence is TGTGCCAGCTCACCAGGAGAGGGAGTTCAAGAGACCCAGTACTTC. The variable domain in full, with the rest retrieved from reference TRBV18 and TRBJ2-5, is NAGVMQNPRHLVRRRGQEARLRCSPMKGHSHVYWYRQLPEEGLKFMVYLQKENIIDESGMPKERFSAEFPKEGPSILRIQQVVRGDSAAYFCASSPGEGVQETQYFGPGTRLLVL.

In its sample, this clone was seen once. J is TRBJ2-2 and V is TRBV6-1; 9 nucleotides agree with TRBD1. The CDR3 is 14 residues long. Germline-derived CDR1 and CDR2 are MNHNS and SASEGT. V lost 8 bases and J lost 5; bases outside the gene matches: 6. The CDR3 DNA sequence: TGTGCCAGCGCGGGACAGGGCGGGACCGGGGAGCTGTTTTTT. Translated, it gives CASAGQGGTGELFF.

V is TRBV29-1 and J is TRBJ2-1, with no clear D. Trimming pared 6 bases from V and 5 bases from J, leaving 8 bases between. This CDR3 spans 11 amino acids. The V gene's germline CDR1 is SQVTM and CDR2 ANQGSEA. The CDR3 DNA is TGCAGCGTGGGAAGGGACAATGAGCAGTTCTTC. It yields the protein CSVGRDNEQFF.

The chain employs TRBV11-2 and TRBJ2-7; 10 bases line up with TRBD2. Germline assignment: CDR1 SGHAT and CDR2 FQNNGV. CDR3 length: 16 residues. V lost 1 base to trimming and J lost 2 bases; unmatched junction nucleotides: 5. Here the CDR3 DNA reads TGTGCCAGCAGCTTAGTTTGGACTAGCGGAACCTACGAGCAGTACTTC. Encoded protein: CASSLVWTSGTYEQYF.

This clone was recorded once. The genes are TRBV5-1 and TRBJ1-1; D uncertain. This CDR3 is built from 15 residues. Germline CDR1 and CDR2: SGHRS and YFSETQ. Trimming shortened V by 4 bases and J by 3 bases, and 16 bases separated the two germline ends. The CDR3 here is CASSELAGTYTEAFF. The CDR3 region has the DNA TGCGCCAGCAGCGAATTGGCCGGAACTTACACTGAAGCTTTCTTT. Full variable domain (missing parts from reference TRBV5-1 and TRBJ1-1): KAGVTQTPRYLIKTRGQQVTLSCSPISGHRSVSWYQQTPGQGLQFLFEYFSETQRNKGNFPGRFSGRQFSNSRSEMNVSTLELGDSALYLCASSELAGTYTEAFFGQGTRLTVV.

This sequence joins TRBV7-8 and TRBJ2-2, with D perhaps matching TRBD2 (6 bases). The germline V gene has CDR1 SGHVS and CDR2 FQNEAQ. The CDR3 runs to 14 residues. With 1 base removed from V and 7 bases from J, the gap between germline ends came to 10 bases. For the CDR3, the DNA is TGTGCCAGCAGCTTAGATGGGAGGCACGGGGAGCTGTTTTTT. As protein: CASSLDGRHGELFF. Filled out from reference TRBV7-8 and TRBJ2-2, the complete variable domain reads GAGVSQSPRYKVAKRGQDVALRCDPISGHVSLFWYQQALGQGPEFLTYFQNEAQLDKSGLPSDRFFAERPEGSVSTLKIQRTQQEDSAVYLCASSLDGRHGELFFGEGSRLTVL.

The table lists this clone with a count of one. The rearrangement uses TRBV7-8 and TRBJ1-3; D might be TRBD1 (5 bases). Trimming shortened V by 5 bases and J by 4 bases, and 9 bases separated the two germline ends. Germline V gene lookup returns CDR1 SGHVS and CDR2 FQNEAQ. This CDR3 has 13 residues. The CDR3 DNA reads as TGTGCCAGCAGCATGGGACTGGGAAACACCATATATTTT. It encodes CASSMGLGNTIYF.

The rearrangement uses TRBV20-1 and TRBJ1-5; the D gene is possibly TRBD1 (5 bases). V dropped 7 bases and J dropped 7 bases, with 11 bases sitting between them. The germline gives CDR1 DFQATT, CDR2 SNEGSKA (reference sequence). The CDR3 extends over 11 amino acids. DNA of the CDR3: TGCAGTGTCCCAGGGCGCCAGCCCCAGCATTTT. This sequence encodes CSVPGRQPQHF.

The rearrangement uses TRBV5-4 and TRBJ1-1; D remains ambiguous. The CDR3 spans 14 residues. Germline V gene lookup returns CDR1 SGHNT and CDR2 YYREEE (reference sequence). The V and J ends lost 4 bases and 2 bases respectively, with 12 bases between them. CDR3 loop: CASSASRRNTEAFF. CDR3 DNA sequence: TGTGCCAGCAGCGCCTCTCGGCGTAACACTGAAGCTTTCTTT. Using reference TRBV5-4 and TRBJ1-1 for the parts outside the CDR3, the full variable domain is ETGVTQSPTHLIKTRGQQVTLRCSSQSGHNTVSWYQQALGQGPQFIFQYYREEENGRGNFPPRFSGLQFPNYSSELNVNALELDDSALYLCASSASRRNTEAFFGQGTRLTVV.

The CDR3 region is CASSAIWVGGGSSYNEQFF. Here the CDR3 DNA reads TGTGCCAGCAGTGCAATTTGGGTGGGAGGGGGGTCCTCCTACAATGAGCAGTTCTTC. V gene TRBV2 combines with J gene TRBJ2-1, with D possibly being TRBD2 (7 bases). CDR1 SNHLY and CDR2 FYNNEI come from the germline V gene. The CDR3 loop spans 19 amino acids. V gave up 4 bases and J gave up 0 bases, with 22 bases separating them.